The sample holds a few counts of the clone carrying this T cell receptor (beta chain). Its antigen is unknown. In TCRdb, the reads were re-called with MiXCR into one record per CDR3 protein. The top ten hold approximately 17% of the sample, which has roughly 49,000 distinct CDR3 sequences, 20% to 25% seen once. This CDR3 is 17 amino acids long. V was cut by 5 bases and J by 5 bases, with 23 bases left in between. Germline CDR1 is SGHDT and CDR2 is YYEEEE. This sample was included in a study of T cell repertoires in cytomegalovirus infection. For the study at large: CMV infection and matching HLA type were both indicated by public TCR beta signatures. Study results and caveats: Ex vivo responses were dominated by HLA-C-restricted CMV-specific TCR beta clonotypes. The cumulative frequency of public TCR beta families identified carriers of CMV plus the relevant HLA.

Input material: PBMCs, sequenced either directly or after in vitro stimulation (not recorded which). The sequence was collected from a human donor in good health (CMV status not recorded). Some clones in this sample may be carry-over from other donors' samples. The V gene is TRBV5-6, the J gene TRBJ1-5; D might be TRBD1 (6 bases). The CDR3 region is CASSLRGDYDRDQPQHF. Written as DNA, the CDR3 is TGTGCCAGCAGTCTGAGGGGGGATTACGACCGAGATCAGCCCCAGCATTTT. Complete variable domain (other parts from reference TRBV5-6 and TRBJ1-5): DAGVTQSPTHLIKTRGQQVTLRCSPKSGHDTVSWYQQALGQGPQFIFQYYEEEERQRGNFPDRFSGHQFPNYSSELNVNALLLGDSALYLCASSLRGDYDRDQPQHFGDGTRLSIL.